This T cell receptor beta chain comes out of a study of T cell changes during pregnancy in multiple sclerosis. Per the germline V gene, CDR1 is LNHDA and CDR2 is SQIVND (reference sequence). CDR3 length equals 15 residues. V was clipped by 1 base and J by 2 bases, with 9 bases between them. The protocol was immunoSEQ multiplex PCR, while the TCRdb copy is restricted to in-frame clones and leaves out a portion. The sample contains about 40,000 clones, about 94% of which appear only once. The source is a female donor with multiple sclerosis, enrolled in a pregnancy study. The chain links TRBV19 to TRBJ2-1, with a weak D call TRBD2 (6 bases). The starting material was peripheral blood, obtained in the third trimester of pregnancy. CDR3 sequence: CASSIGLATYNEQFF. CDR3 DNA sequence: TGTGCCAGTAGTATAGGTCTAGCGACCTACAATGAGCAGTTCTTC.